The T cell receptor beta chain under discussion was sequenced for a study of T cells in Graves' hyperthyroidism and ophthalmopathy. A few counts support this clonotype. CDR1 and CDR2 (germline): MNHEY, SMNVEV (reference sequence). The CDR3 is 14 residues long. The V gene lost 5 bases and the J gene lost 15 bases, with 23 bases spanning the gap. RNA transcripts provided the source from which TCR beta CDR3 regions were amplified. Researchers ran a first-round RT-PCR on the TCR CDR3 using the HTBI primer set. TCRdb re-analysed the multiplex PCR reads in MiXCR, keeping a single row per CDR3 protein. The sample records about 570,000 distinct CDR3 sequences, 46% being singletons.

The TCR was taken from an adult woman with Graves' disease, either hyperthyroidism or ophthalmopathy (not recorded which). Sequencing was carried out using peripheral blood or thyroid tissue (not recorded which). V gene TRBV27 combines with J gene TRBJ1-5; TRBD1 is a possible D gene (6 bases). CDR3 DNA: TGTGCCAGCAGTCTAAACCTCCTACAGGGCAGATTGCATTTT. Amino acids: CASSLNLLQGRLHF.